The 9 T cell receptor beta chains reported below all come from one sample, sequenced in a study of blood T cells in healthy people across ages. The authors ran a second PCR of roughly 6 to 12 cycles using a sample-barcoded 5' primer and a J-beta primer mix. TCRdb independently ran MiXCR on the 5' RACE reads; one entry per CDR3 protein. The top ten hold under 50% of the sample, which has 700,000 to 850,000 distinct CDR3 sequences, 53% seen once. The sequenced material came from blood. The receptors stem from a man older than 75 in good health.

This clonotype has a handful of counts. The V gene is TRBV29-1, the J gene TRBJ2-4, with unresolved D. Trimming stripped 5 bases from V and 0 bases from J, with 11 bases between. The CDR3 spans 14 residues. From germline, CDR1 is SQVTM and CDR2 ANQGSEA. In nucleotides, the CDR3 is TGCAGCGTTTCTTCTGGTCTAGCCAAAAACATTCAGTACTTC. It codes for CSVSSGLAKNIQYF.

This clonotype was seen more than once but under ten times. The chain joins TRBV12-3 or TRBV12-4 to TRBJ1-6, with a weak D call TRBD1 (6 bases). V lost 6 bases, J lost 5 bases, and 14 bases lay in between. The CDR3 has 15 residues. The CDR3 coding sequence is TGTGCCAGCAGAGCCACAGGGCGGGATAATTCACCCCTCCACTTT. This codes for CASRATGRDNSPLHF.

This clonotype was recorded a few times. The chain has TRBV20-1 and TRBJ1-2, with 12 bases aligning to TRBD1. J lost 7 bases, V lost 3 bases, and 6 bases had no gene match. This CDR3 spans 14 amino acids. Germline values: CDR1 DFQATT, CDR2 SNEGSKA (reference sequence). CDR3 DNA: TGCAGTGCTAGCGGCGGGACAGGGGGCTGTGGCTACACCTTC. Encoded protein: CSASGGTGGCGYTF.

The rearrangement joins TRBV12-3 or TRBV12-4 to TRBJ1-2, with D possibly TRBD1 on 5 matching bases. This CDR3 has 13 residues. V shed 4 bases and J shed 9 bases, with 15 bases lying between them. This CDR3 is CASSWRGGASYTF. The CDR3 DNA reads TGTGCCAGCAGTTGGCGGGGAGGGGCTAGCTACACCTTC.

The chain joins TRBV29-1 to TRBJ2-7; the match to TRBD1 covers 7 bases. The V segment lost 4 bases and the J segment 4 bases; nucleotides outside the gene matches: 7. This CDR3 comprises 13 residues. The V gene's germline CDR1 is SQVTM and CDR2 ANQGSEA. CDR3 amino acids: CSVARKGAYEQYF. CDR3 DNA: TGCAGCGTTGCCCGTAAGGGGGCTTACGAGCAGTACTTC.

This clonotype has just a few counts. The chain joins TRBV25-1 to TRBJ2-4; maybe TRBD2 (5 bases). Germline V CDR1 and CDR2: MGHDK, SYGVNS. The CDR3 has 12 residues. The germline V and J ends were trimmed by 5 bases and 13 bases, with 15 bases remaining between them. CDR3 nucleotides: TGTGCCAGCAGTCTAAGCGTTGGCGGGCAGTACTTC. This gives the protein CASSLSVGGQYF.

In DNA, the CDR3 is TGTGCCAGTAGTATCCGAGTTACAACTAATGAAAAACTGTTTTTT. Its translation: CASSIRVTTNEKLFF. The chain recombines TRBV19 with TRBJ1-4; the D is unclear. Germline V CDR1 and CDR2: LNHDA, SQIVND (reference sequence). The CDR3 is 15 residues long. V was trimmed by 3 bases and J by 0 bases, leaving 8 bases between them.

This CDR3 reads CASSQDPAGGEQFF. The CDR3 region has the DNA TGTGCCAGCAGCCAAGATCCAGCGGGTGGGGAGCAGTTCTTC. The V call is TRBV3-1, the J call TRBJ2-1, with D perhaps TRBD2 (6 bases). Trimming removed 0 bases at V and 10 bases at J, with 13 bases between. Germline CDR1 reads LGHDT; CDR2 reads YNNKEL (reference sequence). The CDR3 has 14 residues.

V gene TRBV3-1 combines with J gene TRBJ2-4; 7 bases match TRBD2. The J call may be incorrect, as the DNA end agrees better with TRBJ2-7. The CDR3 spans 13 residues. The germline CDR1 and CDR2 sequences are LGHDT and YNNKEL (reference sequence). CDR3 nucleotides: TGTGCCAGCAGCGATGGGACTAACTACGAGCAGTACTTC. This translates into CASSDGTNYEQYF.